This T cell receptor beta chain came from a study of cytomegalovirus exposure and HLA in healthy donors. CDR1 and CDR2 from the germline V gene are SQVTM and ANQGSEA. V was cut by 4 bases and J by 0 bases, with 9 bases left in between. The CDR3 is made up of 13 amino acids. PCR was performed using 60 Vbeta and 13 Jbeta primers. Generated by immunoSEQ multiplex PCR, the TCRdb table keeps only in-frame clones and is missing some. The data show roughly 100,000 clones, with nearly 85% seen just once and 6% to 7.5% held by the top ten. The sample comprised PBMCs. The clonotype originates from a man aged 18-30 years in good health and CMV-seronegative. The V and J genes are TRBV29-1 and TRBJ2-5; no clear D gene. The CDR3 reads CSVVQPNQETQYF. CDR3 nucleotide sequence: TGCAGCGTTGTACAGCCAAACCAAGAGACCCAGTACTTC.